The source of this T cell receptor (beta chain) is a study of cytomegalovirus exposure and HLA in healthy donors. This PCR relied on a set of 60 Vbeta primers and 13 Jbeta primers. Profiling relied on immunoSEQ multiplex PCR, and the TCRdb table lists in-frame clones only, not all of them. This sample has 250,000 to 350,000 clones, with 85% to 90% found just once. This clone was seen a handful of times. Its antigen is as yet unknown. General study results and limits: Cytomegalovirus-associated TCR beta chains were listed, numbering over 150. Most CMV-associated TCR beta chains appeared HLA-restricted in a later analysis. V- and J-gene trimming in TCR beta was tied to a missense DCLRE1C variant by an analysis performed later.

Sequenced: PBMCs. This TCR was sampled from a woman aged 18-30 years in good health and CMV-seronegative.

The CDR3 loop reads CASGQDLITDTQYF. Here the CDR3 DNA reads TGTGCTAGTGGCCAAGACTTGATCACAGATACGCAGTATTTT. The chain links TRBV12-5 to TRBJ2-3; unclear D gene. V was cut by 6 bases and J by 2 bases, with 12 bases left in between. The CDR3 covers 14 residues. From germline, CDR1 is LGHNT and CDR2 FRNRAP.